These T cell receptor beta chains were read from a single sample in a study of technical replicates of blood from a handful of donors. The table came from immunoSEQ multiplex PCR; TCRdb's copy has only in-frame clones and leaves some out. The data contain around 100,000 clones, approximately 95% of them singletons. Sequencing used T cells isolated from PBMCs. The receptors derive from a human donor in good health. Both conserved end residues are part of each CDR3. Fields, in order: V gene, J gene, D gene, CDR3 protein, CDR3 DNA. A D gene is named only where the DNA matches it firmly.

V gene: TRBV2
J gene: TRBJ2-1
D gene: TRBD2
CDR3 protein: CASGVERESSYNEQFF
CDR3 DNA: TGTGCCAGCGGGGTCGAGCGGGAGAGCTCCTACAATGAGCAGTTCTTC

V gene: TRBV30
J gene: TRBJ1-1
D gene: TRBD1
CDR3 protein: CAGGQDNTEAFF
CDR3 DNA: TGTGCCGGAGGACAGGATAACACTGAAGCTTTCTTT

V gene: TRBV27
J gene: TRBJ1-5
D gene: .
CDR3 protein: CASSLTGNQPQHF
CDR3 DNA: TGTGCCAGCAGTTTGACAGGCAATCAGCCCCAGCATTTT

V gene: TRBV28
J gene: TRBJ2-2
D gene: TRBD1
CDR3 protein: CASISGQGVGELFF
CDR3 DNA: TGTGCCAGCATCTCGGGACAGGGAGTCGGGGAGCTGTTTTTT

V gene: TRBV10-2
J gene: TRBJ1-1
D gene: .
CDR3 protein: CASAENLNTEAFF
CDR3 DNA: TGCGCCAGCGCAGAAAATTTGAACACTGAAGCTTTCTTT

V gene: TRBV7-6
J gene: TRBJ1-5
D gene: .
CDR3 protein: CASSLVGGADSNQPQHF
CDR3 DNA: TGTGCCAGCAGCTTAGTCGGGGGAGCTGATAGCAATCAGCCCCAGCATTTT

V gene: TRBV27
J gene: TRBJ1-3
D gene: .
CDR3 protein: CASSPWGGPVGNTIYF
CDR3 DNA: TGTGCCAGCAGTCCATGGGGGGGACCTGTTGGAAACACCATATATTTT

V gene: TRBV6-5
J gene: TRBJ1-2
D gene: .
CDR3 protein: CATITGLGYTF
CDR3 DNA: TGTGCCACAATCACAGGGTTAGGCTACACCTTC

V gene: TRBV28
J gene: TRBJ2-3
D gene: .
CDR3 protein: CASSSDRGTSWSDTQYF
CDR3 DNA: TGTGCCAGCAGTTCGGACAGGGGGACTAGCTGGTCAGATACGCAGTATTTT

V gene: TRBV4-3
J gene: TRBJ1-1
D gene: TRBD1
CDR3 protein: CASSQDRQDRVSAFF
CDR3 DNA: TGCGCCAGCAGCCAAGATCGTCAGGACAGGGTGTCGGCTTTCTTT

V gene: TRBV4-3
J gene: TRBJ2-2
D gene: .
CDR3 protein: CASSQDSNTGELFF
CDR3 DNA: TGCGCCAGCAGCCAAGACAGTAACACCGGGGAGCTGTTTTTT

V gene: TRBV7-8
J gene: TRBJ1-5
D gene: .
CDR3 protein: CASSLPGNQPQHF
CDR3 DNA: TGTGCCAGCAGCTTACCCGGGAATCAGCCCCAGCATTTT

V gene: TRBV27
J gene: TRBJ2-7
D gene: TRBD2
CDR3 protein: CASSLSAAGYEQYF
CDR3 DNA: TGTGCCAGCAGTTTATCCGCAGCGGGATACGAGCAGTACTTC

V gene: TRBV29-1
J gene: TRBJ1-2
D gene: TRBD1
CDR3 protein: CSAFTEQGAPRPYDSRTNYGYTF
CDR3 DNA: TGCAGCGCTTTTACAGAACAGGGGGCACCACGACCGTACGATTCTCGGACTAACTATGGCTACACCTTC

V gene: TRBV7-2
J gene: TRBJ2-5
D gene: .
CDR3 protein: CASSLNGFQETQYF
CDR3 DNA: TGTGCCAGCAGCTTGAACGGGTTCCAAGAGACCCAGTACTTC

V gene: TRBV7-2
J gene: TRBJ2-3
D gene: .
CDR3 protein: CASSLGRRGDTQYF
CDR3 DNA: TGTGCCAGCAGCTTAGGGCGCCGGGGAGATACGCAGTATTTT

V gene: TRBV28
J gene: TRBJ2-1
D gene: TRBD2
CDR3 protein: CASAGAYNEQFF
CDR3 DNA: TGTGCCAGCGCGGGAGCCTACAATGAGCAGTTCTTC

V gene: TRBV5-8
J gene: TRBJ2-1
D gene: TRBD2
CDR3 protein: CASRISGSNNEQFF
CDR3 DNA: TGTGCCAGCAGAATTAGCGGGAGCAACAATGAGCAGTTCTTC

V gene: TRBV2
J gene: TRBJ1-1
D gene: TRBD1
CDR3 protein: CASRWDKQTGTNTEAFF
CDR3 DNA: TGTGCCAGCAGGTGGGACAAACAGACAGGGACGAACACTGAAGCTTTCTTT

V gene: TRBV5-4
J gene: TRBJ2-7
D gene: .
CDR3 protein: CASSLAGDLYEQYF
CDR3 DNA: TGTGCCAGCAGCTTGGCGGGAGATCTGTACGAGCAGTACTTC

V gene: TRBV30
J gene: TRBJ2-1
D gene: TRBD1
CDR3 protein: CAWSVGSGGYEQFF
CDR3 DNA: TGTGCCTGGAGTGTAGGGTCAGGGGGCTATGAGCAGTTCTTC

V gene: TRBV27
J gene: TRBJ1-5
D gene: TRBD1
CDR3 protein: CASSLQGRGSQPQHF
CDR3 DNA: TGTGCCAGCAGTTTACAGGGCAGGGGGAGTCAGCCCCAGCATTTT

V gene: TRBV27
J gene: TRBJ1-2
D gene: .
CDR3 protein: CASSFGSGSFGYTF
CDR3 DNA: TGTGCCAGCAGTTTCGGCAGCGGCTCCTTTGGCTACACCTTC

V gene: TRBV19
J gene: TRBJ1-1
D gene: .
CDR3 protein: CARYCGTEAFF
CDR3 DNA: TGTGCCAGGTACTGTGGCACTGAAGCTTTCTTT